The present T cell receptor beta chain was sequenced within a study of cytomegalovirus exposure and HLA in healthy donors. There were likely unrecorded immune exposures, though donors were nominally healthy when sampled. Worth noting for this clone: Its antigen is as yet unknown.

The PCR contained 60 Vbeta and 13 Jbeta primers. Libraries were prepared by immunoSEQ multiplex PCR; TCRdb keeps only in-frame clonotypes and omits some of them. The sample lists about 110,000 clones; over 70% were seen once. Study-wide findings and caveats: Earlier findings revealed that most TCR beta V segments proved productive either about 90% or about 30% of the time.

Trimming shortened V by 6 bases and J by 0 bases, and 11 bases separated the two germline ends. Germline loops: CDR1 KGHSH, CDR2 LQKENI. This CDR3 is built from 14 residues. Sequences were obtained from PBMCs. This receptor was obtained from a man between 25 and 39 years old in good health and CMV-seronegative. This rearrangement joins TRBV18 to TRBJ1-1, with unresolved D. The CDR3 is CASSANVMNTEAFF. The CDR3 nucleotides are TGTGCCAGCTCCGCGAACGTGATGAACACTGAAGCTTTCTTT.